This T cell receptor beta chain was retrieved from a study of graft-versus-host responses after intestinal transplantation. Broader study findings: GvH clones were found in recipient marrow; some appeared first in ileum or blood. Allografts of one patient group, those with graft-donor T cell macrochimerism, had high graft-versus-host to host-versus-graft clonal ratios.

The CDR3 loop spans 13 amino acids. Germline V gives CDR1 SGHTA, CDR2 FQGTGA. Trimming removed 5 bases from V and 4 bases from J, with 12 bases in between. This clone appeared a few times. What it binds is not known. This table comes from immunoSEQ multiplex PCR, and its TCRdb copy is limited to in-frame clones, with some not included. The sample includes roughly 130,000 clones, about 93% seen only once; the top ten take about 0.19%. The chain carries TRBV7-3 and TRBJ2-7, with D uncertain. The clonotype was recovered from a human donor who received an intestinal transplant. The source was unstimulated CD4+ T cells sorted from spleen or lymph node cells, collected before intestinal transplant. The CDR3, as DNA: TGTGCCAGCAGCCCTAACGGACCATACGAGCAGTACTTC. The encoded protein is CASSPNGPYEQYF.